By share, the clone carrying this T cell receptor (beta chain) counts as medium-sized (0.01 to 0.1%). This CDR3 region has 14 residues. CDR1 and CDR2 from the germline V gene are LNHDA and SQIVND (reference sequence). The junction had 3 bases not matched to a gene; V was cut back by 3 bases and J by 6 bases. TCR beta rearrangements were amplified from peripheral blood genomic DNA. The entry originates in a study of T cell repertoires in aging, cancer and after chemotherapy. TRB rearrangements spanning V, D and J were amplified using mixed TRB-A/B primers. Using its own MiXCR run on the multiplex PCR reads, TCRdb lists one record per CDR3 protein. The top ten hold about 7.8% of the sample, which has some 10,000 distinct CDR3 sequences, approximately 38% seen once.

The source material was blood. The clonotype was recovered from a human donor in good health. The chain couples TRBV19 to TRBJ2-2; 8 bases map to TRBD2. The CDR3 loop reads CASSIPSGSGELFF. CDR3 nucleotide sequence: TGTGCCAGTAGTATTCCTAGCGGGTCCGGGGAGCTGTTTTTT. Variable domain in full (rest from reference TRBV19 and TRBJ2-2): DGGITQSPKYLFRKEGQNVTLSCEQNLNHDAMYWYRQDPGQGLRLIYYSQIVNDFQKGDIAEGYSVSREKKESFPLTVTSAQKNPTAFYLCASSIPSGSGELFFGEGSRLTVL.